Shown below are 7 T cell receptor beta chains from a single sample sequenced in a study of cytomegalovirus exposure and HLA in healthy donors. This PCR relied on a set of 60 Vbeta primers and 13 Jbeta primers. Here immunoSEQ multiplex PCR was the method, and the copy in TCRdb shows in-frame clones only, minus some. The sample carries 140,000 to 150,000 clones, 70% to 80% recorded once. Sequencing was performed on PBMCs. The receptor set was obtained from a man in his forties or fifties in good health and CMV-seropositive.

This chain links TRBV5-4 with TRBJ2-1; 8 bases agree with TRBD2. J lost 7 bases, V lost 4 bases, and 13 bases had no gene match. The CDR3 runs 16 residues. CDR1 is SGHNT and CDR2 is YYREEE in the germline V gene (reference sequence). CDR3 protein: CASSPRGAGVGNEQFF. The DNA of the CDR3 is TGTGCCAGCAGCCCCCGGGGAGCGGGAGTTGGAAATGAGCAGTTCTTC.

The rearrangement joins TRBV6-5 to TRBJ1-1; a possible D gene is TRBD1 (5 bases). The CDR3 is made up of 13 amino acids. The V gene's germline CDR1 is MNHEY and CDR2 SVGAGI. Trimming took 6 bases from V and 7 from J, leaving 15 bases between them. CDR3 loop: CASRTPGGIEAFF. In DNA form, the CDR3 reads TGTGCCAGCAGGACGCCGGGGGGAATTGAAGCTTTCTTT.

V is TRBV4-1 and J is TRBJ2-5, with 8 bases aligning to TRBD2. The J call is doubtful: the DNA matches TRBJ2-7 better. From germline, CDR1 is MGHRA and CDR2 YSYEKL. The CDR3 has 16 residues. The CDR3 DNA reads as TGCGCCAGCAGCCAAGATTATCAGCGGGAGAAGTACGAGCAGTACTTC. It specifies CASSQDYQREKYEQYF.

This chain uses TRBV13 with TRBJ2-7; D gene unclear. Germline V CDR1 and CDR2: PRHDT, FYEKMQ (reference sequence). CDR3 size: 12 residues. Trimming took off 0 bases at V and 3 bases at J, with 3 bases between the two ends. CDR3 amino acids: CASSLGYYEQYF. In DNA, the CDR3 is TGTGCCAGCAGCTTAGGATACTACGAGCAGTACTTC. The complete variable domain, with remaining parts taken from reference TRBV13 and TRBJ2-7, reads AAGVIQSPRHLIKEKRETATLKCYPIPRHDTVYWYQQGPGQDPQFLISFYEKMQSDKGSIPDRFSAQQFSDYHSELNMSSLELGDSALYFCASSLGYYEQYFGPGTRLTVT.

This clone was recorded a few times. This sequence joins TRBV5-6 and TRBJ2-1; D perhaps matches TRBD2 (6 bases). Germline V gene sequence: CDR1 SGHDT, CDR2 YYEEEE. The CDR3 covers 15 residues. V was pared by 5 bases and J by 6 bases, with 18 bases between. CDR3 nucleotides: TGTGCCAGCAGTCCCGGGACTGTCTTAGTCAATGAGCAGTTCTTC. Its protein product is CASSPGTVLVNEQFF.

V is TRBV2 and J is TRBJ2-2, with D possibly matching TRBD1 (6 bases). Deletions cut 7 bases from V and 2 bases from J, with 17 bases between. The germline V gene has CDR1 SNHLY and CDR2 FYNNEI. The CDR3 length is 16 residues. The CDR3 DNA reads TGTGCCAGCACCAATAAACAGGGAACAAACACCGGGGAGCTGTTTTTT. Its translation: CASTNKQGTNTGELFF. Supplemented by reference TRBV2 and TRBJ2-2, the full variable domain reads EPEVTQTPSHQVTQMGQEVILRCVPISNHLYFYWYRQILGQKVEFLVSFYNNEISEKSEIFDDQFSVERPDGSNFTLKIRSTKLEDSAMYFCASTNKQGTNTGELFFGEGSRLTVL.

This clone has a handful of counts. The CDR3 sequence: CASSPDYTYEQYF. The DNA for the CDR3 is TGTGCCAGCAGCCCGGACTATACCTACGAGCAGTACTTC. V gene TRBV6-1 combines with J gene TRBJ2-7, with D possibly matching TRBD2 (6 bases). Germline CDR1 MNHNS, CDR2 SASEGT. The V end was cut by 6 bases, the J end by 2 bases, with 11 bases between. The CDR3 extends over 13 amino acids.